This passage covers 25 T cell receptor beta chains from one sample sequenced in a study of Ad26.COV2.S vaccination and SARS-CoV-2 variants. Treatment given: roughly 20 received Ad26.COV2.S at low or high dose, single or two shots; about five received placebo; per-sample allocation not given. After the first vaccine or placebo injection, samples were drawn on day 63. TCRdb's copy holds only in-frame clones and misses some; the assay was immunoSEQ multiplex PCR. This sample carries approximately 340,000 clones, around 84% of them seen once, and the ten largest clones take around 3%. The sequencing here drew on peripheral blood, taken in a trial of Ad26.COV2.S vaccine versus placebo. The receptors originated from a person aged 18 to 59 who received the Ad26.COV2.S COVID-19 vaccine or a placebo.

In this sample, this clone turned up once. V usage is TRBV5-8 and J usage is TRBJ1-2; a weak D match, TRBD1 (5 bases). The V and J ends lost 4 bases and 8 bases respectively, with 12 bases between them. This CDR3 spans 12 amino acids. Looked up from germline, CDR1 is SGHTS and CDR2 is YDEGEE. The CDR3 loop is CASSVRGGGYTF. The DNA for the CDR3 is TGTGCCAGCAGCGTTCGGGGGGGAGGCTACACCTTC.

The CDR3 sequence is CASRQGVYHGYTF. CDR3 DNA sequence: TGTGCCAGTAGACAGGGCGTTTATCATGGCTACACCTTC. V usage is TRBV27 and J usage is TRBJ1-2; 7 nucleotides match TRBD1. CDR3 length equals 13 residues. Germline V CDR1 and CDR2: MNHEY, SMNVEV (reference sequence). With 9 bases clipped from V and 6 bases from J, the junction kept 10 bases outside the gene matches.

The chain joins TRBV30 to TRBJ2-3; D is perhaps TRBD1 (6 bases). Germline lookup yields CDR1 GTSNPN and CDR2 SVGIG (reference sequence). The CDR3 is 15 amino acids. Trimming pared 3 bases from V and 2 bases from J, leaving 15 bases between. CDR3 residues: CAWSSQGSLTDTQYF. The CDR3 region has the DNA TGTGCCTGGAGCTCTCAGGGGTCGCTCACAGATACGCAGTATTTT.

The chain joins TRBV5-1 to TRBJ1-1; D ambiguous. The CDR3 is 13 amino acids. V was clipped by 4 bases and J by 3 bases, with 10 bases between them. Germline V gene lookup returns CDR1 SGHRS and CDR2 YFSETQ. The CDR3 sequence is CASSILGYTEAFF. The CDR3 DNA is TGCGCCAGCAGCATCCTGGGGTACACTGAAGCTTTCTTT. The full variable domain, rest sourced from reference TRBV5-1 and TRBJ1-1, is KAGVTQTPRYLIKTRGQQVTLSCSPISGHRSVSWYQQTPGQGLQFLFEYFSETQRNKGNFPGRFSGRQFSNSRSEMNVSTLELGDSALYLCASSILGYTEAFFGQGTRLTVV.

The chain combines TRBV28 with TRBJ2-3; D gene unclear. Trimming took 6 bases from V and 5 from J, leaving 15 bases between them. CDR3 length: 14 residues. Germline loops: CDR1 MDHEN, CDR2 SYDVKM. CDR3 nucleotides: TGTGCCAGCAGCCCTCCTTCGAAGCAAGATACGCAGTATTTT. Translated: CASSPPSKQDTQYF.

V is TRBV7-9 and J is TRBJ1-6; D is perhaps TRBD1 (6 bases). In germline, CDR1 is SEHNR, CDR2 FQNEAQ (reference sequence). V was clipped by 5 bases and J by 5 bases, with 7 bases between them. CDR3 length: 13 amino acids. The CDR3 protein is CASSPGDNSPLHF. The CDR3 DNA reads TGTGCCAGCAGCCCAGGGGATAATTCACCCCTCCACTTT.

This chain links TRBV11-2 with TRBJ1-3, with D possibly matching TRBD1 (5 bases). V was pared by 4 bases and J by 4 bases, with 8 bases between. The CDR3 is made up of 13 amino acids. Germline lookup yields CDR1 SGHAT and CDR2 FQNNGV. The DNA of the CDR3 is TGTGCCAGCAGCTCAGGGTCAGGAAACACCATATATTTT. Amino acids: CASSSGSGNTIYF.

This clone was counted once. The chain carries TRBV5-4 and TRBJ1-6; 8 bases fit TRBD1. Germline V CDR1 and CDR2: SGHNT, YYREEE (reference sequence). The CDR3 covers 14 residues. The junction had 6 bases not matched to a gene; V was cut back by 4 bases and J by 9 bases. The CDR3 nucleotides are TGTGCCAGCAGCCTGCAGGGGGCTTTTTCACCCCTCCACTTT. Translation: CASSLQGAFSPLHF.

The CDR3 region has the DNA TGTGCCAGCAGCCAAGATAGGGCAGGGGATGGCTACACCTTC. Translating it yields CASSQDRAGDGYTF. The genes are TRBV3-1 (or the pseudogene TRBV3-2) and TRBJ1-2; D is possibly TRBD1 (6 bases). V was pared by 0 bases and J by 6 bases, with 11 bases between. The length of the CDR3 is 14 residues. CDR1 LGHDT and CDR2 YNNKEL come from the germline V gene (reference sequence).

V gene TRBV30 combines with J gene TRBJ2-2, with D maybe TRBD2 (5 bases). CDR1 and CDR2 (germline): GTSNPN, SVGIG (reference sequence). CDR3 length: 16 amino acids. Trimming shortened V by 2 bases and J by 1 base, and 14 bases separated the two germline ends. The DNA for the CDR3 is TGTGCCTGGAGTCGTCGGACTGGCCAGAACACCGGGGAGCTGTTTTTT. Its protein is CAWSRRTGQNTGELFF.

The table lists this clone with a few counts. The V gene is TRBV30, the J gene TRBJ2-3; TRBD1 matches 9 bases. J was trimmed by 5 bases and V by 2 bases; bases with no gene match: 5. The germline V gene encodes CDR1 GTSNPN and CDR2 SVGIG (reference sequence). The CDR3 runs 14 residues. CDR3 loop: CAWSLGQGEDTQYF. The CDR3 DNA is TGTGCCTGGAGTCTGGGACAGGGAGAAGATACGCAGTATTTT.

The rearrangement links TRBV4-3 to TRBJ2-1; D possibly corresponds to TRBD1 (6 bases). There are 16 residues in the CDR3. Looked up from germline, CDR1 is LGHNA and CDR2 is YSLEER. Trimming removed 2 bases at V and 5 bases at J, with 16 bases between. The CDR3, as DNA: TGCGCCAGCAGCCAACCGCCAGGGGTGGGACACAATGAGCAGTTCTTC. As protein: CASSQPPGVGHNEQFF.

CDR3 protein: CASSITGGVNTEAFF. The CDR3 DNA follows: TGTGCCAGTAGCATCACAGGGGGCGTGAACACTGAAGCTTTCTTT. V is TRBV19 and J is TRBJ1-1, with 9 bases aligning to TRBD1. Trimming took 6 bases from V and 0 from J; bases not matched to a gene: 5. From germline, CDR1 is LNHDA and CDR2 SQIVND (reference sequence). The CDR3 extends over 15 amino acids.

This clone appeared many times. V and J are TRBV7-2 and TRBJ1-1, with D tentatively TRBD1 (5 bases). V was trimmed by 7 bases and J by 8 bases, leaving 14 bases between them. The CDR3 length is 12 residues. CDR1 SGHTA and CDR2 FQGNSA come from the germline V gene. This CDR3 is CASTTSWTEAFF. DNA for the CDR3: TGTGCCAGCACCACCTCTTGGACAGAAGCTTTCTTT.

This clone has only one observation. V is TRBV24-1 and J is TRBJ2-1; no clear D gene. This CDR3 has 12 amino acids. The V end was cut by 1 base, the J end by 9 bases, with 6 bases between. Germline assignment: CDR1 KGHDR and CDR2 SFDVKD. CDR3 DNA: TGTGCCACCAGTGATTTTACGGGTGAGCAGTTCTTC. It is translated as CATSDFTGEQFF.

The rearrangement links TRBV3-1 (or the pseudogene TRBV3-2) to TRBJ1-1; D is perhaps TRBD1 (5 bases). The V gene lost 0 bases and the J gene lost 5 bases, with 13 bases spanning the gap. Per the germline V gene, CDR1 is LGHDT and CDR2 is YNNKEL (reference sequence). This CDR3 comprises 15 residues. As DNA, the CDR3 is TGTGCCAGCAGCCAAGATCTTGGCGGGGGAACTGAAGCTTTCTTT. This translates into CASSQDLGGGTEAFF.

The V call is TRBV4-3, the J call TRBJ2-1; D perhaps matches TRBD1 (6 bases). The CDR3 has 14 amino acids. Trimming stripped 1 base from V and 5 bases from J, with 9 bases between. Germline loops: CDR1 LGHNA, CDR2 YSLEER. CDR3 DNA sequence: TGCGCCAGCAGCCAAGTGCACAGGGACAATGAGCAGTTCTTC. Encoded protein: CASSQVHRDNEQFF.

The chain is built from TRBV5-1 and TRBJ1-2, with 8 positions matching TRBD1. J lost 8 bases, V lost 4 bases, and 7 bases had no gene match. The CDR3 runs to 13 residues. CDR1 is SGHRS, CDR2 YFSETQ, per germline. CDR3 sequence (DNA): TGCGCCAGCAGCCAAAACGGACAGGGCGGCTACACCTTC. Amino acid sequence: CASSQNGQGGYTF.

The chain has TRBV24-1 and TRBJ2-1; 7 bases match TRBD1. This CDR3 region has 12 residues. V dropped 5 bases and J dropped 9; count of bases not matched to a gene: 3. Germline CDR1 KGHDR, CDR2 SFDVKD. The CDR3 sequence is CATSGQGGEQFF. CDR3 sequence (DNA): TGTGCCACCAGTGGACAGGGCGGTGAGCAGTTCTTC.

This clone appeared a few times. The chain combines TRBV29-1 with TRBJ2-2; D remains ambiguous. The germline CDR1 and CDR2 sequences are SQVTM and ANQGSEA. V was clipped by 5 bases and J by 6 bases, with 13 bases between them. The CDR3 loop spans 13 amino acids. The CDR3 bases are TGCAGCGTTCTGGGAAAGGCCTCCGGGGAGCTGTTTTTT. Translated, it gives CSVLGKASGELFF.

This clone was observed a single time. The chain has TRBV29-1 and TRBJ2-7; 8 bases line up with TRBD1. The CDR3 runs 14 residues. CDR1 and CDR2 from the germline V gene are SQVTM and ANQGSEA. V was pared by 7 bases and J by 6 bases, with 14 bases of the junction left unmatched. In nucleotides, the CDR3 is TGCAGCGCCCGGGGGCGGACAGGGAGATCCGAGCAGTACTTC. Translating gives CSARGRTGRSEQYF.

The V and J genes are TRBV4-1 and TRBJ2-4, with D perhaps TRBD2 (5 bases). Germline-derived CDR1 and CDR2 are MGHRA and YSYEKL. V gave up 0 bases and J gave up 7 bases, with 10 bases separating them. CDR3 length: 14 amino acids. The CDR3 reads CASSQDVPGNIQYF. DNA for the CDR3: TGCGCCAGCAGCCAAGACGTCCCGGGGAACATTCAGTACTTC.

CDR3 loop: CASSLDRYSGNTIYF. CDR3 DNA sequence: TGCGCCAGCAGCTTGGACCGCTACTCTGGAAACACCATATATTTT. J is TRBJ1-3 and V is TRBV5-1; D uncertain. Trimming pared 0 bases from V and 0 bases from J, leaving 7 bases between. The CDR3 length is 15 residues. Germline assignment: CDR1 SGHRS and CDR2 YFSETQ.

The chain combines TRBV19 with TRBJ1-5, with D possibly being TRBD1 (5 bases). This CDR3 is 13 amino acids long. The germline CDR1 and CDR2 sequences are LNHDA and SQIVND (reference sequence). With 8 bases removed from V and 5 bases from J, the gap between germline ends came to 13 bases. CDR3: CASENGGYQPQHF. The CDR3 DNA reads TGTGCCAGTGAAAACGGGGGTTATCAGCCCCAGCATTTT.

The chain has TRBV6-5 and TRBJ2-7, with D maybe TRBD2 (5 bases). The CDR3 is made up of 14 amino acids. Germline loops: CDR1 MNHEY, CDR2 SVGAGI. Trimming shortened V by 6 bases and J by 2 bases, and 14 bases separated the two germline ends. CDR3 DNA sequence: TGTGCCAGCAGAGCACCAAACGGGGCCTACGAGCAGTACTTC. Translated, it gives CASRAPNGAYEQYF.